The rows below give T cell receptor beta chains drawn from one sample of a study of technical replicates of blood from a handful of donors. Generated by immunoSEQ multiplex PCR, the TCRdb table keeps only in-frame clones and is missing some. Of more than 70,000 clones listed, just over 90% are singletons. The sequenced sample consisted of T cells isolated from PBMCs. These receptors were taken from a human donor in good health. Each CDR3 is given with its conserved first and last residue. A D gene is named only where the DNA matches it firmly. Only part of the rows carry a size: once, few, many, or a class if the clone is expanded.

v_gene,abundance,j_gene,d_gene,CDR3nt,CDR3aa
TRBV14,once,TRBJ1-3,NA,TGTGCCAGCAGCTTGGGGCGAGGAAACACCATATATTTT,CASSLGRGNTIYF
TRBV28,NA,TRBJ2-6,TRBD1,TGTGCCAGCAGTTTATGGACCAGGGGGTCTGGGGCCAACGTCCTGACTTTC,CASSLWTRGSGANVLTF
TRBV5-4,NA,TRBJ2-2,NA,TGTGCCAGCAGCTTAGCTGGCGGGGAGCTGTTTTTT,CASSLAGGELFF
TRBV4-2,NA,TRBJ2-3,NA,TGTGCCAGCAGCCAAGACAATACTTTTCACACAGATACGCAGTATTTT,CASSQDNTFHTDTQYF
TRBV5-4,NA,TRBJ1-1,TRBD1,TGTGCCAGCAGCCAAAAGACAGGGGGCACTGAAGCTTTCTTT,CASSQKTGGTEAFF
TRBV28,NA,TRBJ2-5,TRBD2,TGTGCCTCCCTTAGCGGGCCTATGAGAGAGACCCAGTACTTC,CASLSGPMRETQYF
TRBV28,NA,TRBJ2-5,NA,TGTGCCAGCCAAGCTGGTCGAGAGACCCAGTACTTC,CASQAGRETQYF
TRBV6-1,NA,TRBJ2-7,NA,TGTGCCCCCCATCCAGGAGGTTCCTACGAGCAGTACTTC,CAPHPGGSYEQYF
TRBV19,once,TRBJ2-7,TRBD1,TGTGCCAGCCAGACCAAGACAGGGAGCTCCTACGAGCAGTACTTC,CASQTKTGSSYEQYF
TRBV10-3,NA,TRBJ2-1,TRBD2,TGTGCCATCTCACATAGCGGGAGAGTCCGCTCCTACAATGAGCAGTTCTTC,CAISHSGRVRSYNEQFF
TRBV5-1,NA,TRBJ2-7,TRBD2,TGCGCCAGCAGCTGGGACCTAGCGGGAGGGCGGCGGGGGGAGCAGTACTTC,CASSWDLAGGRRGEQYF
TRBV19,NA,TRBJ1-1,NA,TGTGCCAGTAGTATCATCCAGGGAGGGAGGACTGAAGCTTTCTTT,CASSIIQGGRTEAFF
TRBV6-5,NA,TRBJ2-2,TRBD2,TGTGCCAGCATTCCGGGAGGGAACACCGGGGAGCTGTTTTTT,CASIPGGNTGELFF
TRBV5-4,few,TRBJ1-1,NA,TGTGCCAGCAGTACCGCTCCGGGACAGAACACTGAAGCTTTCTTT,CASSTAPGQNTEAFF
TRBV6-5,NA,TRBJ2-3,NA,TGTGCCAGCAACAACGACATGCATACGCAGTATTTT,CASNNDMHTQYF
TRBV19,NA,TRBJ2-3,NA,TGTGCCAGTAGTACCTTCGGCACAGATACGCAGTATTTT,CASSTFGTDTQYF
TRBV6-1,NA,TRBJ1-2,NA,TGTGCCAGCACCCATCACGGTAACTATGGCTACACCTTC,CASTHHGNYGYTF
TRBV7-7,NA,TRBJ2-3,TRBD1,TGTGCTAGCAGCCCGAGGGATGGGACAGGAGATACGCAGTATTTT,CASSPRDGTGDTQYF
TRBV2,NA,TRBJ1-5,NA,TGTGCCAGCAGTGGGGGGCTCAATCAGCCCCAGCATTTT,CASSGGLNQPQHF
TRBV7-9,NA,TRBJ1-2,TRBD1,TGTGCCAGCAGCGTAAGGGACAGGGTATACTCTAACTATGGCTACACCTTC,CASSVRDRVYSNYGYTF
TRBV2,NA,TRBJ1-5,NA,TGTGCCAGCCGTCGTTACAGTTATCAGCCCCAGCATTTT,CASRRYSYQPQHF
TRBV27,NA,TRBJ2-7,NA,TGTGCCAGCAGTATAGAAAGCTCCTACGAGCAGTACTTC,CASSIESSYEQYF
TRBV29-1,once,TRBJ1-1,NA,TGCAGCGTTGAAGAGACTCCCTCTAGAATCCTGGGAGCTTTCTTT,CSVEETPSRILGAFF
TRBV6-6,NA,TRBJ1-5,NA,TGTGCCAGCGCGAAACCCCCTCAGCCCCAGCATTTT,CASAKPPQPQHF
TRBV2,NA,TRBJ2-3,TRBD2,TGTGCCAGCAGTGAGCCTACCGGGACTAGCGGGGTGTCTAGCACAGATACGCAGTATTTT,CASSEPTGTSGVSSTDTQYF
TRBV6-1,NA,TRBJ2-7,NA,TGTGCCAGCAGTGAATTGGGGACACCTACCTACGAGCAGTACTTC,CASSELGTPTYEQYF
TRBV5-1,once,TRBJ2-7,TRBD2,TGCGCCAGCAGCTACGGACTAGCGGGATTTTACGAGCAGTACTTC,CASSYGLAGFYEQYF
TRBV6-1,once,TRBJ2-1,TRBD2,TGTGCCAGCAGTGAATGGAGCGGGAAGAACAATGAGCAGTTCTTC,CASSEWSGKNNEQFF
TRBV2,few,TRBJ2-7,NA,TGTGCCAGCAGTAGTGCCAGTCTCACCAACGAGCAGTACTTC,CASSSASLTNEQYF
TRBV2,NA,TRBJ2-7,NA,TGTGCCAGCAGCAGGGCCCACGAGCAGTACTTC,CASSRAHEQYF